The 18 T cell receptor beta chains below come from one sample, sequenced in a study of T cells in Graves' hyperthyroidism and ophthalmopathy. Amplified TCR beta CDR3 regions derived from RNA transcripts. During a first-round RT-PCR of the TCR CDR3, the HTBI primer set was used. A single record per CDR3 protein comes from TCRdb applying MiXCR to the multiplex PCR reads. The sample yields approximately 640,000 distinct CDR3 sequences, under 20% seen once. Source material: blood. The receptors originated from a woman between 25 and 40 years old with Graves' hyperthyroidism.

This clonotype was detected many times. The chain combines TRBV20-1 with TRBJ2-3; perhaps TRBD2 as D (6 bases). Deletions cut 4 bases from V and 1 base from J, with 9 bases between. CDR3 length equals 13 residues. CDR1 and CDR2 (germline): DFQATT, SNEGSKA (reference sequence). The CDR3 sequence is CSAKLAGTDTQYF. The CDR3 region has the DNA TGCAGTGCTAAACTAGCTGGCACAGATACGCAGTATTTT.

This clonotype has at least ten counts. The genes are TRBV7-2 and TRBJ2-3, with TRBD2 identical over 8 bases. The V segment lost 0 bases and the J segment 8 bases; nucleotides outside the gene matches: 7. In germline, CDR1 is SGHTA, CDR2 FQGNSA. The CDR3 extends over 15 amino acids. The CDR3 spells CTSSLAPETSGTQYF. Here the CDR3 DNA reads TGTACCAGCAGCTTAGCCCCCGAAACTAGCGGTACGCAGTATTTT.

This clonotype appeared many times. The V call is TRBV28, the J call TRBJ2-3, with D tentatively TRBD1 (6 bases). Germline V gene data show CDR1 as MDHEN and CDR2 as SYDVKM. The V gene lost 3 bases and the J gene lost 4 bases, with 17 bases spanning the gap. The CDR3 has 16 amino acids. CDR3 DNA: TGTGCCAGCAGTTTGATGGTGGGCAGGGGAGCAGATACGCAGTATTTT. Translation gives CASSLMVGRGADTQYF.

This chain joins TRBV15 and TRBJ2-1, with a weak D call TRBD1 (5 bases). Looked up from germline, CDR1 is LNHNV and CDR2 is YYDKDF (reference sequence). The germline V and J ends were trimmed by 6 bases and 9 bases, with 9 bases remaining between them. The CDR3 totals 11 residues. CDR3 region: CATSDSSEQFF. The CDR3 DNA follows: TGTGCCACCAGTGACAGCTCTGAGCAGTTCTTC.

A word on this clonotype: A read error may be the cause here, since a much bigger clone is one base away. This is likely a read error, given that the CDR3 carries no conserved phenylalanine or tryptophan at its end. The genes are TRBV27 and TRBJ2-5, with D possibly TRBD1 on 7 matching bases. Trimming shortened V by 4 bases and J by 1 base, and 16 bases separated the two germline ends. Germline V gene lookup returns CDR1 MNHEY and CDR2 SMNVEV (reference sequence). The CDR3 totals 16 residues. The CDR3 here is CASSYMAGGSQETQYS. CDR3 in DNA: TGTGCCAGCAGTTATATGGCAGGGGGGTCCCAAGAGACCCAGTACTCC.

In this sample, this clonotype turned up many times. V usage is TRBV5-1 and J usage is TRBJ1-2; TRBD1 might be the D (5 bases). Trimming took 5 bases from V and 8 from J, leaving 13 bases between them. CDR3 length: 12 amino acids. Germline loops: CDR1 SGHRS, CDR2 YFSETQ. The chain's CDR3 is CASREGQGGYTF. In DNA form, the CDR3 reads TGCGCCAGCAGGGAAGGACAAGGAGGCTACACCTTC. Complete variable domain (other parts from reference TRBV5-1 and TRBJ1-2): KAGVTQTPRYLIKTRGQQVTLSCSPISGHRSVSWYQQTPGQGLQFLFEYFSETQRNKGNFPGRFSGRQFSNSRSEMNVSTLELGDSALYLCASREGQGGYTFGSGTRLTVV.

This clonotype has just one count. The V and J genes are TRBV12-3 or TRBV12-4 and TRBJ1-6; D might be TRBD1 (5 bases). This CDR3 comprises 13 residues. V dropped 5 bases and J dropped 13 bases, with 15 bases sitting between them. CDR3 protein: CASSPGTRGPLHF. CDR3 sequence (DNA): TGTGCCAGCAGTCCAGGGACTCGGGGGCCCCTCCACTTT.

The V call is TRBV15, the J call TRBJ2-3; D not certain. V gave up 1 base and J gave up 3 bases, with 2 bases separating them. The CDR3 runs 12 residues. Per the germline V gene, CDR1 is LNHNV and CDR2 is YYDKDF (reference sequence). This CDR3 reads CATSRGTDTQYF. CDR3 nucleotide sequence: TGTGCCACCAGCAGAGGAACAGATACGCAGTATTTT.

The chain is built from TRBV27 and TRBJ1-5; D is uncertain. Trimming took 4 bases from V and 0 from J, leaving 13 bases between them. The CDR3 sequence is 16 residues long. The germline gives CDR1 MNHEY, CDR2 SMNVEV (reference sequence). The CDR3 here is CASSSSKADSNQPQHF. The CDR3 nucleotides read TGTGCCAGCAGTTCCTCAAAGGCCGATAGCAATCAGCCCCAGCATTTT.

This clonotype was picked up many times. The genes are TRBV12-3 or TRBV12-4 and TRBJ1-1, with D uncertain. V lost 3 bases and J lost 10, with 9 bases in between. This CDR3 has 11 amino acids. Written as DNA, the CDR3 is TGTGCCAGCAGTTTGTGGGTGGGAGCTTTCTTT. This codes for CASSLWVGAFF.

The chain recombines TRBV11-1 with TRBJ2-7; TRBD1 might be the D (6 bases). CDR3 length: 15 amino acids. V was trimmed by 5 bases and J by 2 bases, leaving 16 bases between them. Germline V CDR1 and CDR2: SGHAT, FQDESV (reference sequence). This CDR3 is CASSPAPGAPYEQYF. The CDR3 DNA is TGTGCCAGCAGCCCCGCCCCAGGGGCCCCCTACGAGCAGTACTTC. Full variable domain (missing parts from reference TRBV11-1 and TRBJ2-7): EAEVAQSPRYKITEKSQAVAFWCDPISGHATLYWYRQILGQGPELLVQFQDESVVDDSQLPKDRFSAERLKGVDSTLKIQPAELGDSAMYLCASSPAPGAPYEQYFGPGTRLTVT.

This clonotype came up many times. V is TRBV11-2 and J is TRBJ2-1; D unresolved. The ends were cut back, 1 base at V and 6 bases at J, with 4 bases in the middle. Germline V gives CDR1 SGHAT, CDR2 FQNNGV. This CDR3 comprises 12 residues. The CDR3 reads CASSLVANEQFF. CDR3 nucleotides: TGTGCCAGCAGCTTAGTGGCCAATGAGCAGTTCTTC.

This clonotype was observed at least ten times. CDR3: CASSIIAGLAGGKSKETQYF. The DNA of the CDR3 is TGTGCCAGCAGCATCATCGCGGGACTAGCGGGAGGAAAAAGCAAAGAGACCCAGTACTTC. V usage is TRBV7-3 and J usage is TRBJ2-5; 15 bases line up with TRBD2. J was trimmed by 3 bases and V by 5 bases; bases with no gene match: 16. CDR1 is SGHTA, CDR2 FQGTGA, per germline. This CDR3 contains 20 residues.

A remark on this clonotype: A read error may explain this, as a much larger clone is one base away. In DNA form, the CDR3 reads TGTGCCAGCAGCTTAGACAGCCCCTACAATGAGCAGTACTTC. Translation gives CASSLDSPYNEQYF. The gene calls are TRBV7-2 and TRBJ2-7; no reliable D call. CDR3 size: 14 residues. Trimming took off 1 base at V and 7 bases at J, with 14 bases between the two ends. Germline V gives CDR1 SGHTA, CDR2 FQGNSA.

V usage is TRBV3-1 and J usage is TRBJ1-1, with no clear D. Germline assignment: CDR1 LGHDT and CDR2 YNNKEL (reference sequence). The length of the CDR3 is 14 residues. Trimming removed 4 bases at V and 10 bases at J, with 19 bases between. CDR3 in amino acids: CASSLNVGVGGAFF. The DNA of the CDR3 is TGTGCCAGCAGCCTCAATGTGGGCGTCGGTGGAGCTTTCTTT.

The chain links TRBV5-1 to TRBJ1-4; 9 bases line up with TRBD1. Germline V CDR1 and CDR2: SGHRS, YFSETQ. V gave up 4 bases and J gave up 3 bases; unmatched junction bases: 4. The CDR3 is 15 amino acids. CDR3 sequence: CASSRDRASNEKLFF. DNA for the CDR3: TGCGCCAGCAGCCGGGACAGGGCATCTAATGAAAAACTGTTTTTT.

This clonotype was detected many times. V is TRBV12-5 and J is TRBJ1-1; tentatively, D is TRBD1 (5 bases). Germline CDR1 reads LGHNT; CDR2 reads FRNRAP. The CDR3 loop spans 13 amino acids. Trimming cost V 6 bases and J 1 base, with 9 bases left between them. The CDR3 bases are TGTGCTAGTGGCCGAGGGGAGAACACTGAAGCTTTCTTT. It yields the protein CASGRGENTEAFF.

Only a few counts were recorded for this clonotype. The chain uses TRBV29-1 and TRBJ1-3; no clear D gene. Trimming took 5 bases from V and 0 from J, leaving 5 bases between them. Germline loops: CDR1 SQVTM, CDR2 ANQGSEA. This CDR3 is 12 amino acids long. The CDR3 DNA reads TGCAGCGTTAGGGACTCTGGAAACACCATATATTTT. Encoded protein: CSVRDSGNTIYF.